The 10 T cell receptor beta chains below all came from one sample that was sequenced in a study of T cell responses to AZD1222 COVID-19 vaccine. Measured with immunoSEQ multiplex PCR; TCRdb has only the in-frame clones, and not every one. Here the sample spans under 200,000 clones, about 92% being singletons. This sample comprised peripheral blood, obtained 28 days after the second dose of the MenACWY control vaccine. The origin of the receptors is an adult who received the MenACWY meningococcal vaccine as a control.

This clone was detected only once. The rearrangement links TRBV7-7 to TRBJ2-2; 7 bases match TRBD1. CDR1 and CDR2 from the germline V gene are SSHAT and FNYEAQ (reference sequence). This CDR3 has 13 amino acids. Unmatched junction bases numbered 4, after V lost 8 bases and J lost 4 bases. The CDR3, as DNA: TGTGCCAGCGCCGACAGGGCCACCGGGGAGCTGTTTTTT. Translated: CASADRATGELFF.

The CDR3 sequence is CASKIQGGEQYF. The CDR3 DNA reads TGTGCCAGCAAGATACAGGGAGGGGAGCAGTACTTC. The chain links TRBV7-9 to TRBJ2-7; D may be TRBD2 (7 bases). This CDR3 comprises 12 residues. Deletions cut 7 bases from V and 7 bases from J, with 14 bases between. From germline, CDR1 is SEHNR and CDR2 FQNEAQ (reference sequence).

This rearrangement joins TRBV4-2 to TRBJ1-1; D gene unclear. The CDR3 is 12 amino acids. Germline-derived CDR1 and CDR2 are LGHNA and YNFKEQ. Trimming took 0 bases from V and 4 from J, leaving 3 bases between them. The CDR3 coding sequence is TGTGCCAGCAGCCAAGACACCACTGAAGCTTTCTTT. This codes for CASSQDTTEAFF.

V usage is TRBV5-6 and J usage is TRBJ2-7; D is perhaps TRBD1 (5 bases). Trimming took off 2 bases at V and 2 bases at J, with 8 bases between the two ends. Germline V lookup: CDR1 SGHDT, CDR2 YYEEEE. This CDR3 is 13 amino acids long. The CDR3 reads CASSLTGTYEQYF. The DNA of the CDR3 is TGTGCCAGCAGCTTAACAGGAACCTACGAGCAGTACTTC.

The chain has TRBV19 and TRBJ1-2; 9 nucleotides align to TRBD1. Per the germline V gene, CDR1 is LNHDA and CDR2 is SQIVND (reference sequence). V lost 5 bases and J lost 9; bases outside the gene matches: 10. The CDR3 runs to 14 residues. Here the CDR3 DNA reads TGTGCCAGTAGTCCCCTGGGGACAGGGTTAAGCTACACCTTC. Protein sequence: CASSPLGTGLSYTF.

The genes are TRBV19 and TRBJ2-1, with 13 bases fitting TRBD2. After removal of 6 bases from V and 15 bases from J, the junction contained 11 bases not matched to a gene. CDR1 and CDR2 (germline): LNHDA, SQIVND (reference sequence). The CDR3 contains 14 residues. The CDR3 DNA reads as TGTGCCAGTAGCCTCGGGACTAGCGGGACATCGCGGTTCTTC. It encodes CASSLGTSGTSRFF. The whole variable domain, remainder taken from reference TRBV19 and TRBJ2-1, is DGGITQSPKYLFRKEGQNVTLSCEQNLNHDAMYWYRQDPGQGLRLIYYSQIVNDFQKGDIAEGYSVSREKKESFPLTVTSAQKNPTAFYLCASSLGTSGTSRFFGPGTRLTVL.

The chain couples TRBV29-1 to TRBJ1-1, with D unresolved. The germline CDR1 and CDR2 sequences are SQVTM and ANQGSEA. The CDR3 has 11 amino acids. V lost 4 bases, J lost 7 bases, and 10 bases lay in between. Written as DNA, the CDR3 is TGCAGCGTTGGTAATGCGGTTGAAGCTTTCTTT. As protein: CSVGNAVEAFF.

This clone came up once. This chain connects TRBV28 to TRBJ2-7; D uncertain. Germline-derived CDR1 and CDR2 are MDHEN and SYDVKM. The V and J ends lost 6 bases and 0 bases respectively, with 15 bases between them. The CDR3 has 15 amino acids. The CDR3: CASSPPGPFSYEQYF. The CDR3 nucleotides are TGTGCCAGCAGCCCTCCCGGACCCTTCTCCTACGAGCAGTACTTC.

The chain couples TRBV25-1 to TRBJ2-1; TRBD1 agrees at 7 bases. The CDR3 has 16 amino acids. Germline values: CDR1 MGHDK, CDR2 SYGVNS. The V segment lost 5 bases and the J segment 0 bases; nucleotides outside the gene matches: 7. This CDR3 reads CASSSRTGSSYNEQFF. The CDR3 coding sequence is TGTGCCAGCAGTTCCCGGACAGGCAGCTCCTACAATGAGCAGTTCTTC. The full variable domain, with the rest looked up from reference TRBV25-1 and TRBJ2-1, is EADIYQTPRYLVIGTGKKITLECSQTMGHDKMYWYQQDPGMELHLIHYSYGVNSTEKGDLSSESTVSRIRTEHFPLTLESARPSHTSQYLCASSSRTGSSYNEQFFGPGTRLTVL.

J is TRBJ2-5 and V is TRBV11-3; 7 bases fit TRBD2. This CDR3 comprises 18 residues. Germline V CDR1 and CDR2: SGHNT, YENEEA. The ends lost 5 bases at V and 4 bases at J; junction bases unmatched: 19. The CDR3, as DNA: TGTGCCAGCAGCCGACCGTTCGGGGTACGGGAGGCCCGAGAGACCCAGTACTTC. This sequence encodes CASSRPFGVREARETQYF.